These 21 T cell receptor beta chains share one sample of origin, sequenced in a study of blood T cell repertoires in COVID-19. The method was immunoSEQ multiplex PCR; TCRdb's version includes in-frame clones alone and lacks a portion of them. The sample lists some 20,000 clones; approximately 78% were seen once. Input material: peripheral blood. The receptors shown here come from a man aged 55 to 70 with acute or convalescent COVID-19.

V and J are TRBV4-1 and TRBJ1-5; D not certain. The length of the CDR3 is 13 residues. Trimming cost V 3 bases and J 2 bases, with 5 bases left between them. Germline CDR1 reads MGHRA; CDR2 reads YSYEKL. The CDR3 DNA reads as TGCGCCAGCAGCCATCCAGGCAATCAGCCCCAGCATTTT. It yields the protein CASSHPGNQPQHF.

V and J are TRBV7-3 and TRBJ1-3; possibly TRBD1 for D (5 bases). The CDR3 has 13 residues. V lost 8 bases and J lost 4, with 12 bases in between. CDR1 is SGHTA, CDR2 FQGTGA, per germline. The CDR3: CASRPGFGNTIYF. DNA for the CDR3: TGTGCCAGCCGTCCAGGGTTCGGAAACACCATATATTTT.

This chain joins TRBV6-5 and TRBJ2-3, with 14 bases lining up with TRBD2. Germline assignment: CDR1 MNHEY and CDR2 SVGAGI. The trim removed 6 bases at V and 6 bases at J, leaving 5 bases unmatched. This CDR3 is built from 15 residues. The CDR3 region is CASSRLAGGPDTQYF. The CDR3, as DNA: TGTGCCAGCAGCCGACTAGCGGGGGGGCCTGATACGCAGTATTTT.

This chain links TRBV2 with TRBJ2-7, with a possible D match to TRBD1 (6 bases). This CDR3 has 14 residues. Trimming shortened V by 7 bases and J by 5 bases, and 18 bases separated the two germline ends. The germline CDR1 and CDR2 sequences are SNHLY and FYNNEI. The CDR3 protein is CASTRRPGQDEQYF. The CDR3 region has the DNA TGTGCCAGCACTCGCCGACCGGGACAAGACGAGCAGTACTTC. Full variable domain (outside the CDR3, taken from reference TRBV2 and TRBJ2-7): EPEVTQTPSHQVTQMGQEVILRCVPISNHLYFYWYRQILGQKVEFLVSFYNNEISEKSEIFDDQFSVERPDGSNFTLKIRSTKLEDSAMYFCASTRRPGQDEQYFGPGTRLTVT.

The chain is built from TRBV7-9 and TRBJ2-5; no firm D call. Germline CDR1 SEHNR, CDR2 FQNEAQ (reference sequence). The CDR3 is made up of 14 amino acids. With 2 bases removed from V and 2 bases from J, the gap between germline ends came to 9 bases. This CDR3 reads CASSLSRLQETQYF. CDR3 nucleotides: TGTGCCAGCAGCTTATCCCGACTTCAAGAGACCCAGTACTTC.

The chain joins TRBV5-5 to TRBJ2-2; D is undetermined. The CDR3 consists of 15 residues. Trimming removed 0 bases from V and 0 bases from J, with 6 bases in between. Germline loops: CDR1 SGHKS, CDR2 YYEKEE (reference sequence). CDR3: CASSLAVSNTGELFF. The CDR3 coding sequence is TGTGCCAGCAGCTTGGCAGTATCGAACACCGGGGAGCTGTTTTTT.

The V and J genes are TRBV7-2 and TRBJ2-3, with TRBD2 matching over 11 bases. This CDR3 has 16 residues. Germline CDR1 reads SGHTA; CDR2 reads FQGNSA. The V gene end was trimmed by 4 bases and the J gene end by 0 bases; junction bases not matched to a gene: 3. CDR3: CASSSASGGSTDTQYF. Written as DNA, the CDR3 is TGTGCCAGCAGCTCGGCTAGCGGGGGGAGCACAGATACGCAGTATTTT.

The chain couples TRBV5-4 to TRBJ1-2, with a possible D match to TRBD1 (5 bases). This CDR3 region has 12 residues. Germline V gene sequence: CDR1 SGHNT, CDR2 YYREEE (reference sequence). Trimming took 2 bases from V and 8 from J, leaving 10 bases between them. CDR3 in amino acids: CASSFAGRGYTF. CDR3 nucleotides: TGTGCCAGCAGCTTTGCAGGGCGCGGCTACACCTTC.

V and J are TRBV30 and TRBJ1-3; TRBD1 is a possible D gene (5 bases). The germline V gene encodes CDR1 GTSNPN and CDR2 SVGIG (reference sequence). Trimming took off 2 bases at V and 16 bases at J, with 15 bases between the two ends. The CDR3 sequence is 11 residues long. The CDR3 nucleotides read TGTGCCTGGAGTTTGGGGGGGACCAGGTATTTT. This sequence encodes CAWSLGGTRYF.

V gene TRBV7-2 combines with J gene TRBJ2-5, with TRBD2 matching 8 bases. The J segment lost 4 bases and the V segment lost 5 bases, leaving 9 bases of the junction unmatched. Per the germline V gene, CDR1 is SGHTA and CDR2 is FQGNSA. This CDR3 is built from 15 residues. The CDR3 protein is CASSNQAGEGETQYF. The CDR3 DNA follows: TGTGCCAGCAGCAACCAAGCGGGGGAGGGAGAGACCCAGTACTTC.

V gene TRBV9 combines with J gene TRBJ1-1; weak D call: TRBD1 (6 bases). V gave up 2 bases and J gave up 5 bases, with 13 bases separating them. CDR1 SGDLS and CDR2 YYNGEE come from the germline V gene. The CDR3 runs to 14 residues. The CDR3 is CASSVRGGGTEAFF. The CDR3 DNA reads TGTGCCAGCAGCGTGCGCGGGGGCGGAACTGAAGCTTTCTTT.

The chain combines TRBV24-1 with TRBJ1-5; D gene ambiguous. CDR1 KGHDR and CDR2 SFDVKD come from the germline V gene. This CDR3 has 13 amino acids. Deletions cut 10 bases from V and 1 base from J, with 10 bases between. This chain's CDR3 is CATAGGSNQPQHF. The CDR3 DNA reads TGTGCCACGGCTGGAGGGAGCAATCAGCCCCAGCATTTT.

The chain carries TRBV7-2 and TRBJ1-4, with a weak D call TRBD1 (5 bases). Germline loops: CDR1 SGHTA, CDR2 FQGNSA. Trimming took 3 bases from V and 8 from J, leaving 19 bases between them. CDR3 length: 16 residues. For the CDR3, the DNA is TGTGCCAGCAGCTTCTCCAGGGCACTCATGTGGGAAAAACTGTTTTTT. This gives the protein CASSFSRALMWEKLFF. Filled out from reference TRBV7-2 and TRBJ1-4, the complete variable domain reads GAGVSQSPSNKVTEKGKDVELRCDPISGHTALYWYRQSLGQGLEFLIYFQGNSAPDKSGLPSDRFSAERTGGSVSTLTIQRTQQEDSAVYLCASSFSRALMWEKLFFGSGTQLSVL.

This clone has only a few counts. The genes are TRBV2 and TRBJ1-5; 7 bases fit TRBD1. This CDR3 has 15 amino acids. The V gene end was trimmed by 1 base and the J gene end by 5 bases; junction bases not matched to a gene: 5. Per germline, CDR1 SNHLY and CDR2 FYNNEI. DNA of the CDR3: TGTGCCAGCAGTGAAGAGGCAGGGGGGTATCAGCCCCAGCATTTT. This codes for CASSEEAGGYQPQHF.

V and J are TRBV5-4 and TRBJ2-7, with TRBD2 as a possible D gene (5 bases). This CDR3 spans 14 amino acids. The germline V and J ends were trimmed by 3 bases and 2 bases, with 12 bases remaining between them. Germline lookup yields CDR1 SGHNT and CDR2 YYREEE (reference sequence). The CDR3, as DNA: TGTGCCAGCAGCTCGGACTCCTCTACCTACGAGCAGTACTTC. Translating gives CASSSDSSTYEQYF.

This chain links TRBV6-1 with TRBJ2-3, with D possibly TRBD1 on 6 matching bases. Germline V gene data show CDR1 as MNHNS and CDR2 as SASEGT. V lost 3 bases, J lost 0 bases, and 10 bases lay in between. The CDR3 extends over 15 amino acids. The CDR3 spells CASSDKRGSTDTQYF. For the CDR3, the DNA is TGTGCCAGCAGTGATAAGAGGGGGAGCACAGATACGCAGTATTTT.

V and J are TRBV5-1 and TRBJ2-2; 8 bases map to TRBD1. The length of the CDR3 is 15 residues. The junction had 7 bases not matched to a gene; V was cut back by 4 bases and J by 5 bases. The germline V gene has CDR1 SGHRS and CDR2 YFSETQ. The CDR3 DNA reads TGCGCCAGCAGCCCGGACAGGGTGGGAACCGGGGAGCTGTTTTTT. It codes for CASSPDRVGTGELFF. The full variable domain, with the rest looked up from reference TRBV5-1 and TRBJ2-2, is KAGVTQTPRYLIKTRGQQVTLSCSPISGHRSVSWYQQTPGQGLQFLFEYFSETQRNKGNFPGRFSGRQFSNSRSEMNVSTLELGDSALYLCASSPDRVGTGELFFGEGSRLTVL.

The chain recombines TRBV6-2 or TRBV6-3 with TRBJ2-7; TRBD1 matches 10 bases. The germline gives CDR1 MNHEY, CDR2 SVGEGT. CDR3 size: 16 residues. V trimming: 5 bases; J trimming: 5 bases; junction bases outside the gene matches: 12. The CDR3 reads CASSIPGQGSADEQYF. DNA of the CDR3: TGTGCCAGCAGTATCCCGGGACAGGGGTCGGCAGACGAGCAGTACTTC.

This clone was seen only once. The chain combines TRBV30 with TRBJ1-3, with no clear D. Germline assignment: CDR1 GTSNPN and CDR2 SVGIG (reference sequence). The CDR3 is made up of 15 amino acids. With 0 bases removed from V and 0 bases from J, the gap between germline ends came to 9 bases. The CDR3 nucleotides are TGTGCCTGGAGTGTACGGAGGAGCTCTGGAAACACCATATATTTT. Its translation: CAWSVRRSSGNTIYF.

The CDR3 is CASSSFQETQYF. The CDR3 DNA sequence: TGCGCCAGCAGCTCCTTCCAAGAGACCCAGTACTTC. The chain recombines TRBV5-1 with TRBJ2-5, with no clear D. The CDR3 contains 12 residues. Germline assignment: CDR1 SGHRS and CDR2 YFSETQ. Trimming left V 3 bases short and J 1 base short, with 4 bases between. Variable domain in full (rest from reference TRBV5-1 and TRBJ2-5): KAGVTQTPRYLIKTRGQQVTLSCSPISGHRSVSWYQQTPGQGLQFLFEYFSETQRNKGNFPGRFSGRQFSNSRSEMNVSTLELGDSALYLCASSSFQETQYFGPGTRLLVL.

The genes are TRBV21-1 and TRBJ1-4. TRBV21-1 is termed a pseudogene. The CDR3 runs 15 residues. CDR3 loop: CASSKAHGANEKLFF. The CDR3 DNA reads TGTGCCAGCAGCAAAGCACACGGGGCTAATGAAAAACTGTTTTTT.